The 22 T cell receptor beta chains below were found in one sample sequenced in a study of T cell repertoires in cytomegalovirus infection. Via MiXCR, TCRdb re-called the reads, giving one row per CDR3 protein. The data show roughly 170,000 distinct CDR3 sequences, about 22% seen once. For these receptors, no antigen is known. Sequenced here: CD8+ T cells from cultured PBMCs, sampled from culture after CMV antigen stimulation. These receptor sequences come from a human donor in good health (CMV status not recorded). Some clones in this sample may be carry-over from other donors' samples.

The V call is TRBV5-5, the J call TRBJ2-5; D possibly corresponds to TRBD2 (6 bases). Germline V lookup: CDR1 SGHKS, CDR2 YYEKEE (reference sequence). The CDR3 is 13 residues long. The V gene lost 2 bases and the J gene lost 6 bases, with 11 bases spanning the gap. The CDR3 loop reads CASSLSGGKTQYF. Written as DNA, the CDR3 is TGTGCCAGCAGCTTAAGTGGCGGGAAGACCCAGTACTTC.

The chain has TRBV6-1 and TRBJ2-7, with 7 bases fitting TRBD1. Trimming at V came to 6 bases and at J to 7 bases, leaving 12 bases not matched to a gene. Germline CDR1 MNHNS, CDR2 SASEGT. This CDR3 contains 14 residues. The CDR3 sequence is CASRLPGQIREQYF. The CDR3 nucleotides are TGTGCCAGCAGACTACCGGGACAGATAAGGGAGCAGTACTTC.

This clonotype was recorded many times. The V gene is TRBV12-3 or TRBV12-4, the J gene TRBJ1-1; D remains ambiguous. This CDR3 comprises 12 residues. V was cut by 3 bases and J by 0 bases, with 2 bases left in between. CDR3 DNA: TGTGCCAGCAGTTTTATGAACACTGAAGCTTTCTTT. Its translation is CASSFMNTEAFF.

This clonotype was recorded only once. The chain is built from TRBV6-6 and TRBJ2-7, with TRBD2 matching 8 bases. CDR3 length: 17 residues. Germline V gene sequence: CDR1 MNHNY, CDR2 SVGAGI (reference sequence). The J segment lost 2 bases and the V segment lost 2 bases, leaving 11 bases of the junction unmatched. The CDR3 DNA reads TGTGCCAGCAGTTACACGGGGGGGGGTTCTCAACCCTACGAGCAGTACTTC. Protein sequence: CASSYTGGGSQPYEQYF.

This clonotype was counted between two and nine times. The genes are TRBV6-5 and TRBJ2-7, with TRBD2 matching 11 bases. This CDR3 comprises 15 residues. Per the germline V gene, CDR1 is MNHEY and CDR2 is SVGAGI. Trimming removed 6 bases from V and 0 bases from J; junction bases left unmatched: 4. In DNA, the CDR3 is TGTGCCAGCAGCCCAGGGACTAGCGGCTCCTACGAGCAGTACTTC. Translated: CASSPGTSGSYEQYF.

The sample holds many counts of this clonotype. The gene calls are TRBV7-2 and TRBJ1-3; D unclear. Germline CDR1 is SGHTA and CDR2 is FQGNSA. Trimming cost V 3 bases and J 0 bases, with 12 bases left between them. The CDR3 extends over 16 amino acids. The CDR3 here is CASSLDGFFSGNTIYF. CDR3 in DNA: TGTGCCAGCAGCTTGGACGGTTTCTTCTCTGGAAACACCATATATTTT.

This clonotype was detected a few times. This chain uses TRBV12-3 or TRBV12-4 with TRBJ1-6, with TRBD1 identical over 7 bases. This CDR3 is built from 16 residues. The ends lost 5 bases at V and 7 bases at J; junction bases unmatched: 11. The CDR3 protein is CASSLTSGTANSPLHF. In nucleotides, the CDR3 is TGTGCCAGCAGTCTTACCTCCGGGACAGCGAATTCACCCCTCCACTTT.

J is TRBJ1-2 and V is TRBV12-3 or TRBV12-4; TRBD1 might be the D (6 bases). This CDR3 has 13 amino acids. Trimming took 3 bases from V and 8 from J, leaving 13 bases between them. In nucleotides, the CDR3 is TGTGCCAGCAGTTTTGGGCAGGGGAAAGGCTACACCTTC. The encoded protein is CASSFGQGKGYTF.

This clonotype was detected a few times. This chain links TRBV7-9 with TRBJ2-1, with D perhaps matching TRBD1 (7 bases). Germline CDR1 reads SEHNR; CDR2 reads FQNEAQ (reference sequence). V was clipped by 4 bases and J by 1 base, with 20 bases between them. There are 18 residues in the CDR3. CDR3 amino acids: CASSSPGQAGQSYNEQFF. Written as DNA, the CDR3 is TGTGCCAGCAGCTCGCCAGGCCAGGCGGGACAGTCCTACAATGAGCAGTTCTTC.

V gene TRBV13 combines with J gene TRBJ1-3; D is uncertain. The CDR3 contains 14 residues. CDR1 is PRHDT, CDR2 FYEKMQ, per germline (reference sequence). V was trimmed by 4 bases and J by 4 bases, leaving 11 bases between them. CDR3 sequence: CASSSLEGGNTIYF. In DNA form, the CDR3 reads TGTGCCAGCAGCTCTTTGGAAGGAGGAAACACCATATATTTT.

The chain combines TRBV2 with TRBJ1-6; D is perhaps TRBD1 (6 bases). The CDR3 length is 16 residues. CDR1 and CDR2 (germline): SNHLY, FYNNEI. V lost 8 bases to trimming and J lost 1 base, with 15 bases between them. CDR3 DNA: TGTGCCAGCGCCCCAGAACAGGGATCCTATAATTCACCCCTCCACTTT. It yields the protein CASAPEQGSYNSPLHF.

The rearrangement links TRBV27 to TRBJ2-2; 8 bases match TRBD1. The germline V gene has CDR1 MNHEY and CDR2 SMNVEV (reference sequence). The CDR3 spans 15 residues. Losses at the gene ends were 9 bases for V and 8 bases for J; bases not matched to a gene: 14. The CDR3 loop is CASRDRGIGWGELFF. The DNA of the CDR3 is TGTGCCAGTCGCGACAGGGGAATCGGTTGGGGGGAGCTGTTTTTT.

The J gene is TRBJ2-1, the V gene TRBV7-2; unclear D gene. CDR1 and CDR2 from the germline V gene are SGHTA and FQGNSA. The ends were cut back, 1 base at V and 12 bases at J, with 16 bases in the middle. This CDR3 comprises 14 residues. DNA of the CDR3: TGTGCCAGCAGCTTAGTAGAGAACCACGGAGTGCAGTTCTTC. Its translation is CASSLVENHGVQFF.

This clonotype was seen only a few times. J is TRBJ2-7 and V is TRBV5-6; TRBD1 matches at 9 bases. Germline trimming cut 1 base from V and 5 bases from J; bases unmatched to any gene: 7. CDR1 is SGHDT, CDR2 YYEEEE, per germline. The CDR3 is 15 residues long. CDR3 in DNA: TGTGCCAGCAGCTTGATAGAGGACAGGGGCAACGAGCAGTACTTC. As protein: CASSLIEDRGNEQYF.

The chain employs TRBV6-5 and TRBJ1-1; D remains ambiguous. The germline V gene has CDR1 MNHEY and CDR2 SVGAGI. Trimming removed 5 bases at V and 1 base at J, with 14 bases between. The CDR3 spans 15 residues. The CDR3 reads CASSLWEGANTEAFF. DNA of the CDR3: TGTGCCAGCAGTCTTTGGGAGGGCGCGAACACTGAAGCTTTCTTT.

This clonotype was observed a few times. CDR3 region: CASRDRTNSPLHF. The DNA for the CDR3 is TGTGCCAGCAGGGACAGAACCAATTCACCCCTCCACTTT. The genes are TRBV7-6 and TRBJ1-6; D may be TRBD1 (6 bases). Germline values: CDR1 SGHVS, CDR2 FNYEAQ. V lost 6 bases and J lost 7, with 10 bases in between. The CDR3 is 13 amino acids. The variable domain in full, completed from reference TRBV7-6 and TRBJ1-6, reads GAGVSQSPRYKVTKRGQDVALRCDPISGHVSLYWYRQALGQGPEFLTYFNYEAQQDKSGLPNDRFSAERPEGSISTLTIQRTEQRDSAMYRCASRDRTNSPLHFGNGTRLTVT.

The V and J genes are TRBV7-6 and TRBJ1-6; D possibly corresponds to TRBD1 (5 bases). Trimming cost V 0 bases and J 4 bases, with 13 bases left between them. The CDR3 runs 17 residues. Germline V lookup: CDR1 SGHVS, CDR2 FNYEAQ. Here the CDR3 reads CASSLASGARYNSPLHF. CDR3 coding DNA: TGTGCCAGCAGCTTAGCGTCCGGGGCGAGGTATAATTCACCCCTCCACTTT.

In its sample, this clonotype was seen a few times. The chain employs TRBV4-1 and TRBJ2-5; no clear D. Trimming stripped 0 bases from V and 3 bases from J, with 8 bases between. Germline values: CDR1 MGHRA, CDR2 YSYEKL. The CDR3 length is 14 residues. In DNA, the CDR3 is TGCGCCAGCAGCCAAGATGAAGCAGAAGAGACCCAGTACTTC. Encoded protein: CASSQDEAEETQYF.

This clonotype appeared a few times. The chain is built from TRBV7-8 and TRBJ1-6; D possibly corresponds to TRBD1 (5 bases). CDR1 and CDR2 from the germline V gene are SGHVS and FQNEAQ. Trimming cost V 2 bases and J 8 bases, with 10 bases left between them. The CDR3 has 14 amino acids. The CDR3 is CASSLRGGYSPLHF. The CDR3 coding sequence is TGTGCCAGCAGCTTAAGGGGAGGGTATTCACCCCTCCACTTT.

This clonotype turned up a few times. The V call is TRBV7-2, the J call TRBJ2-7, with TRBD1 identical over 11 bases. CDR3 length equals 15 residues. J was trimmed by 3 bases and V by 5 bases; bases with no gene match: 6. Per the germline V gene, CDR1 is SGHTA and CDR2 is FQGNSA. CDR3 bases: TGTGCCAGCAGCGGAAGGACAGGGGGCTTCTACGAGCAGTACTTC. Encoded protein: CASSGRTGGFYEQYF.

The chain joins TRBV12-3 or TRBV12-4 to TRBJ2-1; 8 positions agree with TRBD2. V lost 6 bases, J lost 10 bases, and 11 bases stayed unmatched. CDR3 length: 14 residues. The CDR3 loop is CASRAPRTSREQFF. In DNA, the CDR3 is TGTGCCAGCAGAGCCCCGAGGACTAGCCGGGAGCAGTTCTTC.

V is TRBV19 and J is TRBJ1-4; D unclear. Germline V CDR1 and CDR2: LNHDA, SQIVND (reference sequence). The CDR3 covers 15 residues. The V gene lost 6 bases and the J gene lost 4 bases, with 15 bases spanning the gap. CDR3 residues: CASSRKDGFNEKLFF. DNA for the CDR3: TGTGCCAGTAGCCGAAAGGACGGATTTAATGAAAAACTGTTTTTT.